A single sample gave rise to the 27 T cell receptor beta chains below, sequenced in a study of tumor and adjacent non-tumor tissue in lung cancer. TCRbeta libraries were built with three rounds of nested PCR, modified from ARM-PCR. TCRdb itself ran the multiplex PCR reads through MiXCR, one entry per CDR3 protein. The sample carries some 70,000 distinct CDR3 sequences, about two thirds recorded once. The template was RNA from unsorted bulk tissue. This non-tumor lung sample came from over 3 cm beyond the tumor edge. The sequenced sample was distant non-tumor lung tissue. All receptors derive from a woman between 50 and 59 years old with non-small cell lung cancer.

As to this clonotype: A much larger clone lies one base from this, so it may be a read error. This chain links TRBV20-1 with TRBJ2-7; perhaps TRBD1 as D (6 bases). The ends were cut back, 2 bases at V and 3 bases at J, with 14 bases in the middle. The CDR3 totals 14 residues. Germline V gene lookup returns CDR1 DFQATT and CDR2 SNEGSKA (reference sequence). Here the CDR3 reads CSARQTGGDYEQYF. Written as DNA, the CDR3 is TGCAGTGCTAGACAGACAGGAGGAGACTACGAGCAGTACTTC.

The chain couples TRBV14 to TRBJ2-1, with a weak D call TRBD1 (5 bases). Germline assignment: CDR1 SGHDN and CDR2 FVKESK. Trimming removed 5 bases from V and 4 bases from J, with 9 bases in between. This CDR3 is built from 13 residues. This CDR3 reads CASSRGFYNEQFF. CDR3 nucleotides: TGTGCCAGCAGCAGGGGATTTTACAATGAGCAGTTCTTC.

Comment on this clonotype: Possible read error: a much larger clone is one base away. The rearrangement links TRBV6-2 or TRBV6-3 to TRBJ2-6; weak D call: TRBD1 (5 bases). Germline-derived CDR1 and CDR2 are MNHEY and SVGEGT. CDR3 size: 14 residues. In DNA, the CDR3 is TGTGCCAGCTCCGGCTACTCTGGGGCCAACGTCCAGACTTTC. Residues: CASSGYSGANVQTF.

In its sample, this clonotype was seen many times. The chain combines TRBV5-4 with TRBJ1-4, with 9 bases lining up with TRBD1. There are 15 residues in the CDR3. V trimming: 3 bases; J trimming: 6 bases; junction bases outside the gene matches: 6. CDR1 SGHNT and CDR2 YYREEE come from the germline V gene (reference sequence). DNA for the CDR3: TGTGCCAGCAGCTCAAACAGGGGGCTAGATGAAAAACTGTTTTTT. This gives the protein CASSSNRGLDEKLFF.

As for this clonotype: Without the conserved terminal phenylalanine or tryptophan, this CDR3 likely stems from a read error. The chain links TRBV30 to TRBJ2-7, with D possibly being TRBD1 (5 bases). Trimming removed 4 bases from V and 7 bases from J, with 17 bases in between. Germline V gene lookup returns CDR1 GTSNPN and CDR2 SVGIG (reference sequence). This CDR3 is built from 13 residues. CDR3 loop: CAWTTTASYEQYL. DNA for the CDR3: TGTGCCTGGACCACGACAGCGAGCTATGAGCAGTACTTA.

About this clonotype: A read error may explain this, as a much larger clone is one base away. The chain joins TRBV29-1 to TRBJ2-1; 12 nucleotides align to TRBD1. The CDR3 is 16 residues long. Germline V gene data show CDR1 as SQVTM and CDR2 as ANQGSEA. V was clipped by 7 bases and J by 10 bases; unmatched bases: 17. CDR3 bases: TGCAGCGCTAAACCCCGTGGGGGACAGGGGGCGGAGGAGCAGTTCTTC. Translated: CSAKPRGGQGAEEQFF.

With respect to this clonotype: Its ends do not fully match the called genes, so a read error is possible. CDR3 DNA sequence: TGTGTCAGCAGAGGTAGTAGCGGGAGGGCCGTCGAGCAGTACTTC. Translated, it gives CVSRGSSGRAVEQYF. The chain has TRBV6-1 and TRBJ2-7; 11 bases match TRBD2. The CDR3 is 15 amino acids. Germline V gene data show CDR1 as MNHNS and CDR2 as SASEGT.

About this clonotype itself: The junction departs from the called germline gene at one end, perhaps through a read error. The rearrangement links TRBV4-2 to TRBJ2-6; D possibly corresponds to TRBD1 (5 bases). This CDR3 has 16 amino acids. Germline V gives CDR1 LGHNA, CDR2 YNFKEQ. The chain's CDR3 is CASSLYHGPGANVLTF. The CDR3 DNA reads as TGTGCCAGCAGCCTATATCATGGGCCTGGGGCCAACGTCTTGACTTTC.

Details on this clonotype: Its ends do not fully match the called genes, so a read error is possible. The chain joins TRBV6-2 or TRBV6-3 to TRBJ1-5; D possibly corresponds to TRBD1 (6 bases). CDR3 length equals 13 residues. Germline CDR1 and CDR2: MNHEY and SVGEGT. DNA of the CDR3: TGTGCAAGCACCCCCGATCGGGGGCAGCCCCAGCAATTT. Protein sequence: CASTPDRGQPQQF.

This chain uses TRBV5-1 with TRBJ2-1; 14 bases map to TRBD2. CDR1 and CDR2 from the germline V gene are SGHRS and YFSETQ. The CDR3 is 15 residues long. V lost 6 bases and J lost 6; bases outside the gene matches: 5. CDR3 sequence (DNA): TGCGCCAGCATCATTGGGACTAGCGGGAGCAATGAGCAGTTCTTC. Its protein is CASIIGTSGSNEQFF.

The J gene is TRBJ1-1, the V gene TRBV29-1; D is ambiguous. The CDR3 is made up of 11 amino acids. Germline CDR1 reads SQVTM; CDR2 reads ANQGSEA. The CDR3 loop is CIGKGNTEAFF. For the CDR3, the DNA is TGCATCGGGAAGGGGAACACTGAAGCTTTCTTT.

The chain uses TRBV6-2 or TRBV6-3 and TRBJ1-2; D may be TRBD1 (5 bases). This CDR3 is built from 13 residues. Trimming removed 10 bases at V and 5 bases at J, with 17 bases between. The germline CDR1 and CDR2 sequences are MNHEY and SVGEGT. This CDR3 is CANYRGKSYGYTF. The CDR3 coding sequence is TGTGCCAACTACCGGGGCAAATCGTATGGCTACACCTTC.

Comment on this clonotype: One end of the junction is discordant with germline, which a read error may explain. The V call is TRBV11-2, the J call TRBJ2-1; TRBD2 is a possible D gene (6 bases). This CDR3 is 15 amino acids long. Germline-derived CDR1 and CDR2 are SGHAT and FQNNGV. Here the CDR3 reads CASNLDYGSGREEFF. The CDR3 bases are TGTGCCAGCAACTTAGATTACGGGAGTGGCAGGGAGGAGTTCTTC. The complete variable domain, with remaining parts taken from reference TRBV11-2 and TRBJ2-1, reads EAGVAQSPRYKIIEKRQSVAFWCNPISGHATLYWYQQILGQGPKLLIQFQNNGVVDDSQLPKDRFSAERLKGVDSTLKIQPAKLEDSAVYLCASNLDYGSGREEFFGPGTRLTVL.

CDR3 DNA sequence: TGTGCCAGCAACGCAAGGGGGCTAATTATAAACGAGCAGTACTTC. Translated, it gives CASNARGLIINEQYF. The rearrangement joins TRBV6-1 to TRBJ2-7; 7 nucleotides line up with TRBD1. The length of the CDR3 is 15 residues. With V trimmed by 7 bases and J by 5 bases, 14 bases remained unmatched. Germline CDR1 reads MNHNS; CDR2 reads SASEGT.

This chain links TRBV20-1 with TRBJ2-7; D is tentatively TRBD1 or TRBD2 (6 bases each). The CDR3 sequence is 13 residues long. Deletions cut 7 bases from V and 3 bases from J, with 16 bases between. Per the germline V gene, CDR1 is DFQATT and CDR2 is SNEGSKA (reference sequence). The DNA for the CDR3 is TGCAGTGTAAACCGGGGGCGCATCTACGAGCAGTACTTC. It specifies CSVNRGRIYEQYF.

This clonotype was counted only a few times. A much larger clonotype is one base distant, so this may be a read error. The gene calls are TRBV6-1 and TRBJ2-1; 8 nucleotides align to TRBD2. The CDR3 sequence is 15 residues long. The germline gives CDR1 MNHNS, CDR2 SASEGT. The CDR3 DNA sequence: TGTGCCAACAGTGAAGCCAGCGGGGGTTACAATGAGCAGTTCTTC. Protein sequence: CANSEASGGYNEQFF.

A remark on this clonotype: A read error may produce the germline difference seen at one junction end. The chain recombines TRBV29-1 with TRBJ2-7; a weak D match, TRBD1 (6 bases). The CDR3 has 12 residues. Germline loops: CDR1 SQVTM, CDR2 ANQGSEA. The CDR3 coding sequence is TGCAGCGTTGAACTGACAGGTGGCGAGCAATACTTC. Its protein is CSVELTGGEQYF.

This clonotype was seen once. A read error may account for a junction end that differs from germline. The chain uses TRBV20-1 and TRBJ2-1; the match to TRBD2 covers 8 bases. CDR1 and CDR2 from the germline V gene are DFQATT and SNEGSKA (reference sequence). The CDR3 is 19 amino acids. The CDR3 protein is CSAREQGLRAGVAYNEEFF. For the CDR3, the DNA is TGCAGTGCTAGAGAGCAAGGTCTTCGAGCGGGAGTAGCATATAATGAGGAGTTCTTC.

The table lists this clonotype with many counts. The chain carries TRBV12-3 or TRBV12-4 and TRBJ2-3, with D unresolved. V lost 6 bases and J lost 2, with 12 bases in between. The CDR3 has 14 amino acids. CDR3 sequence: CASSPNPITDTQYF. The CDR3 DNA reads as TGTGCCAGCAGCCCTAACCCGATCACAGATACGCAGTATTTT.

This chain uses TRBV28 with TRBJ1-1, with 7 bases lining up with TRBD1. Per germline, CDR1 MDHEN and CDR2 SYDVKM. The V gene end was trimmed by 6 bases and the J gene end by 11 bases; junction bases not matched to a gene: 6. The CDR3 covers 11 residues. CDR3 DNA sequence: TGTGCCAGCAGATGGATAGGGGGCGCTTTCTTT. It translates to CASRWIGGAFF.

The sample holds a few counts of this clonotype. The V gene is TRBV11-1, the J gene TRBJ2-3, with TRBD1 matching over 7 bases. Trimming removed 9 bases from V and 15 bases from J; junction bases left unmatched: 21. There are 14 residues in the CDR3. CDR1 is SGHAT, CDR2 FQDESV, per germline (reference sequence). The CDR3 spells CASSIATGADRQYF. The DNA of the CDR3 is TGTGCCAGTAGCATAGCTACAGGGGCTGATAGGCAATATTTT. Full variable domain (rest looked up from reference TRBV11-1 and TRBJ2-3): EAEVAQSPRYKITEKSQAVAFWCDPISGHATLYWYRQILGQGPELLVQFQDESVVDDSQLPKDRFSAERLKGVDSTLKIQPAELGDSAMYLCASSIATGADRQYFGPGTRLTVL.

The chain employs TRBV20-1 and TRBJ2-7, with 14 bases matching TRBD2. This CDR3 comprises 16 residues. J was trimmed by 4 bases and V by 7 bases; bases with no gene match: 12. Germline-derived CDR1 and CDR2 are DFQATT and SNEGSKA (reference sequence). For the CDR3, the DNA is TGCAGTGTGTATCTAGGGGGGACTAGCGGGAGTTACGAGCAGTACTTC. Amino acids: CSVYLGGTSGSYEQYF.

This clonotype was counted only a few times. With a much larger clone just one base away, this may be a read error. The chain is built from TRBV12-3 or TRBV12-4 and TRBJ2-5; weak D call: TRBD1 (6 bases). This CDR3 spans 13 amino acids. The CDR3 DNA reads TGTGCCTGCAGTGTACAGGGTAAAGAGACCCAGTACTTC. This codes for CACSVQGKETQYF.

As for this clonotype: A much larger clonotype is one base distant, so this may be a read error. V usage is TRBV10-3 and J usage is TRBJ2-5; 9 positions match TRBD1. Germline trimming cut 7 bases from V and 4 bases from J; bases unmatched to any gene: 4. This CDR3 is built from 13 residues. Looked up from germline, CDR1 is ENHRY and CDR2 is SYGVKD. The CDR3: CAIKGQGVETQYF. As DNA, the CDR3 is TGTGCCATCAAGGGACAGGGAGTAGAGACCCAGTACTTC.

This clonotype was observed a single time. Given a much more abundant clone one base away, this may be a read error. This likely comes from a read error, as the CDR3 has no conserved phenylalanine or tryptophan at its end. The V gene is TRBV5-1, the J gene TRBJ2-2; D might be TRBD2 (7 bases). The germline V and J ends were trimmed by 4 bases and 4 bases, with 14 bases remaining between them. The germline V gene has CDR1 SGHRS and CDR2 YFSETQ. The CDR3 is 15 amino acids. CDR3 sequence reads: CASSRGADPTGELFY. The CDR3 DNA is TGCGCCAGCAGCCGGGGGGCGGACCCCACCGGGGAGCTGTTTTAT.

As for this clonotype: The missing conserved phenylalanine or tryptophan at the end of this CDR3 makes a read error likely. This chain uses TRBV20-1 with TRBJ2-6; 8 nucleotides align to TRBD1. Germline assignment: CDR1 DFQATT and CDR2 SNEGSKA (reference sequence). The CDR3 sequence is 15 residues long. The CDR3, as DNA: TGCAGTGCTATCGACAGGGGATCCGGGGCCAACTTCCTGACTTAC. This codes for CSAIDRGSGANFLTY.

Points on this clonotype: It may be a read error: a sequence one base away is much more abundant. The chain links TRBV4-2 to TRBJ1-1, with 8 bases matching TRBD1. From germline, CDR1 is LGHNA and CDR2 YNFKEQ. This CDR3 has 15 amino acids. The CDR3 DNA follows: TGTGCCAGCAGCCAACACAGGGGGGCCAACACTAAAGCTTTCTTT. Translation gives CASSQHRGANTKAFF.